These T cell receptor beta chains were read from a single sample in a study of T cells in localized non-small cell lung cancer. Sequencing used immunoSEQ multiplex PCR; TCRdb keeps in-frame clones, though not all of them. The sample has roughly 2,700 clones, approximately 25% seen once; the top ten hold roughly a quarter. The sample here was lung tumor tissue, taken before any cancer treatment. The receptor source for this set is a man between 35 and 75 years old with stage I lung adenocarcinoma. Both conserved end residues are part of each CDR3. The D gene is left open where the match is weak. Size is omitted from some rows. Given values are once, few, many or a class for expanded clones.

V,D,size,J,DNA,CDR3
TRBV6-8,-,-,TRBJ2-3,TGTGCCACCCTTCTGGAATCTAGCGATCATGCGGATACGCAGTATTTT,CATLLESSDHADTQYF
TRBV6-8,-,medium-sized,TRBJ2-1,TGTGCCAGCAGTTACGTCATCTACAACAATGAGCAGTTCTTC,CASSYVIYNNEQFF
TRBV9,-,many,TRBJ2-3,TGTGCCAGCAGCGCAACTCCTAGGGGCACAGATACGCAGTATTTT,CASSATPRGTDTQYF
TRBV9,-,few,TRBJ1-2,TGTGCCAGCAGCGTAGGCACAGACTATGGCTACACCTTC,CASSVGTDYGYTF
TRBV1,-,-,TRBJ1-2,TGCGCCAGCAGCCAAACGGGATTATTTGATGGCTACACCTTC,CASSQTGLFDGYTF
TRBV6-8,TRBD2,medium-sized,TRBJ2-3,TGTGCCAGCAGGACTAGCGGCACAGATACGCAGTATTTT,CASRTSGTDTQYF
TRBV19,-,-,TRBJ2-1,TGTGCCAGTAGTATAACGGGGGCAGGGGAAAATGAGCAGTTCTTC,CASSITGAGENEQFF
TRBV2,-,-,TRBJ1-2,TGTGCCAGCAGCGTGAGCCACCGGGGGCCCGGGTTTTATGGCTACACCTTC,CASSVSHRGPGFYGYTF
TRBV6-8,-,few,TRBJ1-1,TGTGCCAGCAGTTACAATGGGGTAGGGGCTACTGAAGCTTTCTTT,CASSYNGVGATEAFF
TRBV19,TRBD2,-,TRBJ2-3,TGTGCCAGTAGCTCGATCACTAGCGGCCAGACAGATACGCAGTATTTT,CASSSITSGQTDTQYF
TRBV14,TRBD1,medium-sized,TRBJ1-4,TGTGCCAGCAGCCGACAGGGGAGGAATGAAAAACTGTTTTTT,CASSRQGRNEKLFF
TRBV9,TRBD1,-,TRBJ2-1,TGTGCCAGCAGCCCCCACCACGCGGGACAGGGCTATGAGCAGTTCTTC,CASSPHHAGQGYEQFF
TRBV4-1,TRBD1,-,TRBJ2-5,TGCGCCAGCAGCCAAGCGGCATGGGCAGGGGGCCAAGAGACCCAGTACTTC,CASSQAAWAGGQETQYF
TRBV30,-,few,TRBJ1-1,TGTGCCTGGAGTGGTAAGGGGCTGTCTGAAGCTTTCTTT,CAWSGKGLSEAFF
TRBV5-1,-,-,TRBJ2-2,TGCGCCAGCAGCTGGACAGAGTCGGCCGGGGAGCTGTTTTTT,CASSWTESAGELFF
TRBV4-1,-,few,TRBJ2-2,TGCGCCAGCAGCCAAGAGGCGGGGAGGAGCACCGGGGAGCTGTTTTTT,CASSQEAGRSTGELFF
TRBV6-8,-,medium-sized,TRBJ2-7,TGTGCCAGCAGTTTCTTCAGAAGCTCCTACGAGCAGTACTTC,CASSFFRSSYEQYF
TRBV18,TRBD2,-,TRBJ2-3,TGTGCCAGCTCACTACAAGGCGGGAGGGCCGCAGATACGCAGTATTTT,CASSLQGGRAADTQYF
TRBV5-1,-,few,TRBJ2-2,TGCGCCAGCAGCCCTTTCACGAGAGGATACACCGGGGAGCTGTTTTTT,CASSPFTRGYTGELFF
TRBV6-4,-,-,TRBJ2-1,TGTGCCATCAGCACGGGCAATGAGCAGTTCTTC,CAISTGNEQFF
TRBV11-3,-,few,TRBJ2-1,TGTGCCAGCAGCTTAGATGCTCGGGACCCCGAAAGCAATGAGCAGTTCTTC,CASSLDARDPESNEQFF
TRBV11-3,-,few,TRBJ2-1,TGTGCCAGCAGCTTATCCGCAAGGGGGGTCTCCTACAATGAGCAGTTCTTC,CASSLSARGVSYNEQFF
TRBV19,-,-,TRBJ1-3,TGTGCCAGTAGTACTCCGGGGAGGGGACTACGGGACACCATATATTTT,CASSTPGRGLRDTIYF
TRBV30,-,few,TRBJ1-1,TGTGCCTGGAGTGTACTTGGCTGGCAGATCGCTGAAGCTTTCTTT,CAWSVLGWQIAEAFF
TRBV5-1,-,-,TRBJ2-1,TGCGCCAGCAGCTTGGGGGCGTCCGTCTCCTACAATGAGCAGTTCTTC,CASSLGASVSYNEQFF
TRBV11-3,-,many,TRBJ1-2,TGTGCCAGCAGCTTTACCCGGTCCACTGAGGGGGGCTACACCTTC,CASSFTRSTEGGYTF
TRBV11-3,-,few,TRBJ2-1,TGTGCCAGCAGCTCCTGGACGGGGTTGAGATCTTACAATGAGCAGTTCTTC,CASSSWTGLRSYNEQFF
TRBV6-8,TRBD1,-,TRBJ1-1,TGTGCCAGCAGTGGCACAGGGGGCTCTGAAGCTTTCTTT,CASSGTGGSEAFF
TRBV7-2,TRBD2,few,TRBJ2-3,TGTGCCAGCAGCCTCGGCCTAGCGGGAGTAGAGACGCAGTATTTT,CASSLGLAGVETQYF
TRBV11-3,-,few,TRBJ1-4,TGTGCCAGCAGCTTCCTCGGGGCCCTAGGGGAAAAACTGTTTTTT,CASSFLGALGEKLFF
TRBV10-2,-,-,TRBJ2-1,TGCGCCAGCAGCGCGATGTTCAATGAGCAGTTCTTC,CASSAMFNEQFF
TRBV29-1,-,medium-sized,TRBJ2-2,TGCAGCGTTGTCGGACGAAACACCGGGGAGCTGTTTTTT,CSVVGRNTGELFF
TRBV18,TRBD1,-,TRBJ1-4,TGTGCCAGCTCACCACAACCTGGACAGGGGAGGACAGAAAAACTGTTTTTT,CASSPQPGQGRTEKLFF
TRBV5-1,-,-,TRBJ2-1,TGCGCCAGCACCAATTCTGGAACAGGACCCGTGTACAATGAGCAGTTCTTC,CASTNSGTGPVYNEQFF
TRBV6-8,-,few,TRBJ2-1,TGTGCCAGCAGTTACTCGCTTTGGGGATTATACAATGAGCAGTTCTTC,CASSYSLWGLYNEQFF
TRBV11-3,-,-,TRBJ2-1,TGTGCCAGCAGCTCACCGAGGAGGGGGGGCGCATCCACTTACAATGAGCAGTTCTTC,CASSSPRRGGASTYNEQFF
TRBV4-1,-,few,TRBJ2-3,TGCGCCAGCAGCCAAGATACCACCATCCCAGATACGCAGTATTTT,CASSQDTTIPDTQYF
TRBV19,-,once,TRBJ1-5,TGTGCCAGTACCTACGTCGGGGTAAATCAGCCCCAGCATTTT,CASTYVGVNQPQHF
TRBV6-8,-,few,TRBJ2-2,TGTGCCAGCAGATGGGGGGCAAGCAACGGGGAGCTGTTTTTT,CASRWGASNGELFF
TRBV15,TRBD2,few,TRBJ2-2,TGTGCCACCAGCAGAGTTGATGGGAGCGGGAGCACCGGGGAGCTGTTTTTT,CATSRVDGSGSTGELFF
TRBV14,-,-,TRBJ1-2,TGTGCCAGCAGCCAGGGTCCTTACCGGGACCCCTATTCCTTAAGTAACTATGGCTACACCTTC,CASSQGPYRDPYSLSNYGYTF
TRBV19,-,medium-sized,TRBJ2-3,TGTGCCAGTAAGTTAGGAAATGGGGATACGCAGTATTTT,CASKLGNGDTQYF
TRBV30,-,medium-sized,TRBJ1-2,TGTGCCTGGAGGGAGGGTGGAGTTAACTATGGCTACACCTTC,CAWREGGVNYGYTF
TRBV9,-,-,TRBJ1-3,TGTGCCAGCAGCGTTGGCATCTCTGGAAACACCATATATTTT,CASSVGISGNTIYF
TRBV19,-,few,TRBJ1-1,TGTGCCAGTAGTATAGTGCAGGGGTCCACTGAAGCTTTCTTT,CASSIVQGSTEAFF
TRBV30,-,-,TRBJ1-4,TGTGCCTGGAGTGTAAAAGCTACTAATGAAAAACTGTTTTTT,CAWSVKATNEKLFF
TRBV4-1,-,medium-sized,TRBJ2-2,TGCGCCAGCAGCCAAGAGGGGACGGTCCCCGGGGAGCTGTTTTTT,CASSQEGTVPGELFF
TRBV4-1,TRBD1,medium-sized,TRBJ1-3,TGCGCCAGCAAGGAGGACAGGGTACCTGGAAACACCATATATTTT,CASKEDRVPGNTIYF
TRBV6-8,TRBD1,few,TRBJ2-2,TGTGCCAGCAGCCGTCGACAGGGGAGCACCGGGGAGCTGTTTTTT,CASSRRQGSTGELFF
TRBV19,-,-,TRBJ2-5,TGTGCCAGTAGTATAGGGGCAGGCCAAGAGACCCAGTACTTC,CASSIGAGQETQYF